This T cell receptor beta chain was obtained from a study of blood T cell repertoires in COVID-19. The assay was immunoSEQ multiplex PCR, and TCRdb's table has in-frame clones only and misses some. The sample comprises 25,000 or so clones, over 75% of which are singletons, and under 20% rests with the top ten. This CDR3 has 16 amino acids. Germline V lookup: CDR1 SGHVS, CDR2 FNYEAQ. V was pared by 1 base and J by 6 bases, with 11 bases of the junction left unmatched. This chain joins TRBV7-6 and TRBJ1-2, with 7 bases matching TRBD1. This TCR was recovered from a woman of 80 years or more with acute or convalescent COVID-19. Sequencing used peripheral blood. The CDR3: CASSLGVAGQGDGYTF. CDR3 DNA sequence: TGTGCCAGCAGCTTAGGTGTGGCTGGGCAGGGGGATGGCTACACCTTC.